This T cell receptor (beta chain) originates from a study of regulatory T cells in long-lasting Graves disease. Overall study results and limits: Investigators studied peripheral blood only, not thyroid tissue.

Sequencing libraries for TCR beta were prepared with iRepertoire HTBI primers and Arm-PCR of CDR3 regions. Authors' analysis steps: Identification yielded about 66 TRBV and under 15 TRBJ segments across samples. TCRdb analysed the multiplex PCR reads with MiXCR anew, one entry per CDR3 protein. The V and J calls come from TCRdb's annotation, not from the publication. The sample shows roughly 490,000 distinct CDR3 sequences, around a fifth of them seen only once. This clonotype was observed many times. What it recognizes is unknown. Sample time point: persistent/refractory GD, antithyroid drugs over 5 years with positive TRAb. From PBMCs, RNA was extracted and then used to make the TCR library. The sequence was collected from a female donor with Graves disease. Sequencing used peripheral blood mononuclear cells (PBMCs), obtained when the disease was refractory, from a patient treated with antithyroid drugs.

The CDR3 nucleotides read TGTGCCAGCAGTTTTTCCGCAAACGGACGGAGAGGGAGCAATCAGCCCCAGCATTTT. It encodes CASSFSANGRRGSNQPQHF. The genes are TRBV28 and TRBJ1-5; D unclear. CDR3 length: 19 residues. V lost 3 bases and J 1 base, leaving 22 bases between the germline ends. Looked up from germline, CDR1 is MDHEN and CDR2 is SYDVKM.